This TCR beta chain was sequenced during a study of T cell responses to AZD1222 COVID-19 vaccine. General study findings and limits: The study sampled repertoires only after the peak T cell response. Baseline seropositivity characterized only a handful of AZD1222 recipients.

Germline V gene sequence: CDR1 MGHRA, CDR2 YSYEKL. V was cut by 4 bases and J by 0 bases, with 11 bases left in between. CDR3 length: 15 amino acids. In regard to this clone: Its antigen is unidentified.

Samples with a second dose at about 4 or about 12 weeks were pooled together. The protocol was immunoSEQ multiplex PCR, while the TCRdb copy is restricted to in-frame clones and leaves out a portion. The table has around 170,000 clones, about 90% seen once; the top ten hold approximately 10%. This receptor was taken from an adult who received the AZD1222 COVID-19 vaccine. The sequencing used peripheral blood, collected 28 days after the second AZD1222 dose. The chain couples TRBV4-1 to TRBJ2-3; D is unclear. For the CDR3, the DNA is TGCGCCAGCAGCCCTCAAGCACCTAGCACAGATACGCAGTATTTT. Translation: CASSPQAPSTDTQYF.